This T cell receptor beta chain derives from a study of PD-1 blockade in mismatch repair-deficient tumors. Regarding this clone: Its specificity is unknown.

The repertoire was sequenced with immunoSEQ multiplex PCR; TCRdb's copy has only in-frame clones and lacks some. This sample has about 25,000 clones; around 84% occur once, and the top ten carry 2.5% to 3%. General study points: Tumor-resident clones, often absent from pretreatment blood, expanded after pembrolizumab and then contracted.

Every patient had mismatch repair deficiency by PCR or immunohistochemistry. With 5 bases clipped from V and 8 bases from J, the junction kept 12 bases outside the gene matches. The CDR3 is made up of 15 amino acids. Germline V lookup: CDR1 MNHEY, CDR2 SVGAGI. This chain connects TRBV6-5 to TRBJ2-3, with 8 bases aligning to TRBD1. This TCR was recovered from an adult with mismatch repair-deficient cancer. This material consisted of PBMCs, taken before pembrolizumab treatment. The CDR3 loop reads CASSTQGATAGTQYF. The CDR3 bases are TGTGCCAGCAGTACGCAGGGGGCCACAGCTGGTACGCAGTATTTT.